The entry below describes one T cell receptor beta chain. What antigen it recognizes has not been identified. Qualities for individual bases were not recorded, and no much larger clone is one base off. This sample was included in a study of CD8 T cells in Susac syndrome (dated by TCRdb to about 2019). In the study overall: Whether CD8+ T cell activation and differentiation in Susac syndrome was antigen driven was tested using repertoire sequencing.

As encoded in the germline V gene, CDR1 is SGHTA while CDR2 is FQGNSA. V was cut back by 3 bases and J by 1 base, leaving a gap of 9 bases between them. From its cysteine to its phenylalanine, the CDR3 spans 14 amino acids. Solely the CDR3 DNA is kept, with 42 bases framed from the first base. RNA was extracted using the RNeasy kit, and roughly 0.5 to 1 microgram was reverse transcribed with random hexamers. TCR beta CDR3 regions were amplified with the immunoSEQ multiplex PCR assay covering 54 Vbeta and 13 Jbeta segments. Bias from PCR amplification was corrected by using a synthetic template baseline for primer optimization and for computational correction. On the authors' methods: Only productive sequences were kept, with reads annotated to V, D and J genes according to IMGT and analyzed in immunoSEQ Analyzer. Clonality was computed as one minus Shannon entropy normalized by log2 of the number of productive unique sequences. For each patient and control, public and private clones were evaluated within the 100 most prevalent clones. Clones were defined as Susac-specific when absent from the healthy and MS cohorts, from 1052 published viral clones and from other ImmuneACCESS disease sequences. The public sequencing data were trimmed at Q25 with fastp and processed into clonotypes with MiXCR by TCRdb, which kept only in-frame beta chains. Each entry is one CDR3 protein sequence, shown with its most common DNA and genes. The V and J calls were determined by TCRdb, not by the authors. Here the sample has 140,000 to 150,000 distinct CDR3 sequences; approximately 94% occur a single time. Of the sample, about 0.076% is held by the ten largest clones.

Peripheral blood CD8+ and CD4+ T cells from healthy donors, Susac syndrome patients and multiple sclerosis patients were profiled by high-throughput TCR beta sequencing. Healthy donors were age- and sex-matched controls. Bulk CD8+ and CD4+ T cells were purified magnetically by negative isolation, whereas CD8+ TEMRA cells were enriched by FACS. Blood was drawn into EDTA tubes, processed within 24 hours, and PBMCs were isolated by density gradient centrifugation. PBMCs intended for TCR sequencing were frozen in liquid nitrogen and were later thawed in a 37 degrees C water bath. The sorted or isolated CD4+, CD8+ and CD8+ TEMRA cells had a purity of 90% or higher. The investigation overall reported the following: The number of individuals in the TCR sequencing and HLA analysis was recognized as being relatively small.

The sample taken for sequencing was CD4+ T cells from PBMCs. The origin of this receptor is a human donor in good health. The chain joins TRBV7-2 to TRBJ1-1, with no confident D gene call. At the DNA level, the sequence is TGTGCCAGCAGCTTTGGTGCGGGGAACACTGAAGCTTTCTTT. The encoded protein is CASSFGAGNTEAFF.